The sequence of this T cell receptor (beta chain) was determined in a study of blood T cells in healthy people across ages. Study-wide points: Greater diversity and more naive CD4+ cells were seen in long-lived donors than in aged donors. Diversity of TCR beta per million T cells declined in a roughly linear way with age.

This clonotype was counted only a few times. What it binds is unknown. Germline CDR1 reads SGHVT; CDR2 reads SQSDAQ. Trimming pared 1 base from V and 10 bases from J, leaving 14 bases between. The length of the CDR3 is 14 residues. For the second PCR, which ran for about 7 to 11 cycles, a sample-barcoded 5' primer and a J-beta primer mix were used. MiXCR was run by TCRdb on the 5' RACE reads, yielding one entry per CDR3 protein. The table includes fewer than 2,000,000 distinct CDR3 sequences, around 36% detected once. Total RNA, at least 5 micrograms per sample, was extracted from PBMCs. The sample consisted of blood. The chain links TRBV7-4 to TRBJ1-5; no clear D gene. The source is a woman aged 25-40 years in good health. The CDR3 DNA is TGTGCCAGCAGCTTAGGCGGACCGCGTTATCCCCAGCATTTT. The encoded protein is CASSLGGPRYPQHF.